The subject of this entry is one T cell receptor beta chain. The data derive from a study of blood T cell repertoires in COVID-19. The wider study: The analysed material was cDNA or gDNA that came from T cells, B-cell-depleted T cells, or PBMCs.

Only in-frame clones appear in the TCRdb table, and some are missing; sequencing was by immunoSEQ multiplex PCR. Of 200,000 or so clones listed, 70% to 85% were seen once; the top ten hold about 2%. Material: PBMCs or T cells enriched from blood (not recorded which). This clonotype originated in a man aged 55 to 69 who had recovered from COVID-19.

The CDR3 reads CASSLGTATQETQYF. The CDR3 nucleotides are TGTGCCAGCAGCTTGGGGACAGCTACACAAGAGACCCAGTACTTC. The chain recombines TRBV5-4 with TRBJ2-5, with D possibly being TRBD1 (6 bases). The ends were cut back, 0 bases at V and 2 bases at J, with 11 bases in the middle. The germline V gene encodes CDR1 SGHNT and CDR2 YYREEE (reference sequence). The CDR3 sequence is 15 residues long.